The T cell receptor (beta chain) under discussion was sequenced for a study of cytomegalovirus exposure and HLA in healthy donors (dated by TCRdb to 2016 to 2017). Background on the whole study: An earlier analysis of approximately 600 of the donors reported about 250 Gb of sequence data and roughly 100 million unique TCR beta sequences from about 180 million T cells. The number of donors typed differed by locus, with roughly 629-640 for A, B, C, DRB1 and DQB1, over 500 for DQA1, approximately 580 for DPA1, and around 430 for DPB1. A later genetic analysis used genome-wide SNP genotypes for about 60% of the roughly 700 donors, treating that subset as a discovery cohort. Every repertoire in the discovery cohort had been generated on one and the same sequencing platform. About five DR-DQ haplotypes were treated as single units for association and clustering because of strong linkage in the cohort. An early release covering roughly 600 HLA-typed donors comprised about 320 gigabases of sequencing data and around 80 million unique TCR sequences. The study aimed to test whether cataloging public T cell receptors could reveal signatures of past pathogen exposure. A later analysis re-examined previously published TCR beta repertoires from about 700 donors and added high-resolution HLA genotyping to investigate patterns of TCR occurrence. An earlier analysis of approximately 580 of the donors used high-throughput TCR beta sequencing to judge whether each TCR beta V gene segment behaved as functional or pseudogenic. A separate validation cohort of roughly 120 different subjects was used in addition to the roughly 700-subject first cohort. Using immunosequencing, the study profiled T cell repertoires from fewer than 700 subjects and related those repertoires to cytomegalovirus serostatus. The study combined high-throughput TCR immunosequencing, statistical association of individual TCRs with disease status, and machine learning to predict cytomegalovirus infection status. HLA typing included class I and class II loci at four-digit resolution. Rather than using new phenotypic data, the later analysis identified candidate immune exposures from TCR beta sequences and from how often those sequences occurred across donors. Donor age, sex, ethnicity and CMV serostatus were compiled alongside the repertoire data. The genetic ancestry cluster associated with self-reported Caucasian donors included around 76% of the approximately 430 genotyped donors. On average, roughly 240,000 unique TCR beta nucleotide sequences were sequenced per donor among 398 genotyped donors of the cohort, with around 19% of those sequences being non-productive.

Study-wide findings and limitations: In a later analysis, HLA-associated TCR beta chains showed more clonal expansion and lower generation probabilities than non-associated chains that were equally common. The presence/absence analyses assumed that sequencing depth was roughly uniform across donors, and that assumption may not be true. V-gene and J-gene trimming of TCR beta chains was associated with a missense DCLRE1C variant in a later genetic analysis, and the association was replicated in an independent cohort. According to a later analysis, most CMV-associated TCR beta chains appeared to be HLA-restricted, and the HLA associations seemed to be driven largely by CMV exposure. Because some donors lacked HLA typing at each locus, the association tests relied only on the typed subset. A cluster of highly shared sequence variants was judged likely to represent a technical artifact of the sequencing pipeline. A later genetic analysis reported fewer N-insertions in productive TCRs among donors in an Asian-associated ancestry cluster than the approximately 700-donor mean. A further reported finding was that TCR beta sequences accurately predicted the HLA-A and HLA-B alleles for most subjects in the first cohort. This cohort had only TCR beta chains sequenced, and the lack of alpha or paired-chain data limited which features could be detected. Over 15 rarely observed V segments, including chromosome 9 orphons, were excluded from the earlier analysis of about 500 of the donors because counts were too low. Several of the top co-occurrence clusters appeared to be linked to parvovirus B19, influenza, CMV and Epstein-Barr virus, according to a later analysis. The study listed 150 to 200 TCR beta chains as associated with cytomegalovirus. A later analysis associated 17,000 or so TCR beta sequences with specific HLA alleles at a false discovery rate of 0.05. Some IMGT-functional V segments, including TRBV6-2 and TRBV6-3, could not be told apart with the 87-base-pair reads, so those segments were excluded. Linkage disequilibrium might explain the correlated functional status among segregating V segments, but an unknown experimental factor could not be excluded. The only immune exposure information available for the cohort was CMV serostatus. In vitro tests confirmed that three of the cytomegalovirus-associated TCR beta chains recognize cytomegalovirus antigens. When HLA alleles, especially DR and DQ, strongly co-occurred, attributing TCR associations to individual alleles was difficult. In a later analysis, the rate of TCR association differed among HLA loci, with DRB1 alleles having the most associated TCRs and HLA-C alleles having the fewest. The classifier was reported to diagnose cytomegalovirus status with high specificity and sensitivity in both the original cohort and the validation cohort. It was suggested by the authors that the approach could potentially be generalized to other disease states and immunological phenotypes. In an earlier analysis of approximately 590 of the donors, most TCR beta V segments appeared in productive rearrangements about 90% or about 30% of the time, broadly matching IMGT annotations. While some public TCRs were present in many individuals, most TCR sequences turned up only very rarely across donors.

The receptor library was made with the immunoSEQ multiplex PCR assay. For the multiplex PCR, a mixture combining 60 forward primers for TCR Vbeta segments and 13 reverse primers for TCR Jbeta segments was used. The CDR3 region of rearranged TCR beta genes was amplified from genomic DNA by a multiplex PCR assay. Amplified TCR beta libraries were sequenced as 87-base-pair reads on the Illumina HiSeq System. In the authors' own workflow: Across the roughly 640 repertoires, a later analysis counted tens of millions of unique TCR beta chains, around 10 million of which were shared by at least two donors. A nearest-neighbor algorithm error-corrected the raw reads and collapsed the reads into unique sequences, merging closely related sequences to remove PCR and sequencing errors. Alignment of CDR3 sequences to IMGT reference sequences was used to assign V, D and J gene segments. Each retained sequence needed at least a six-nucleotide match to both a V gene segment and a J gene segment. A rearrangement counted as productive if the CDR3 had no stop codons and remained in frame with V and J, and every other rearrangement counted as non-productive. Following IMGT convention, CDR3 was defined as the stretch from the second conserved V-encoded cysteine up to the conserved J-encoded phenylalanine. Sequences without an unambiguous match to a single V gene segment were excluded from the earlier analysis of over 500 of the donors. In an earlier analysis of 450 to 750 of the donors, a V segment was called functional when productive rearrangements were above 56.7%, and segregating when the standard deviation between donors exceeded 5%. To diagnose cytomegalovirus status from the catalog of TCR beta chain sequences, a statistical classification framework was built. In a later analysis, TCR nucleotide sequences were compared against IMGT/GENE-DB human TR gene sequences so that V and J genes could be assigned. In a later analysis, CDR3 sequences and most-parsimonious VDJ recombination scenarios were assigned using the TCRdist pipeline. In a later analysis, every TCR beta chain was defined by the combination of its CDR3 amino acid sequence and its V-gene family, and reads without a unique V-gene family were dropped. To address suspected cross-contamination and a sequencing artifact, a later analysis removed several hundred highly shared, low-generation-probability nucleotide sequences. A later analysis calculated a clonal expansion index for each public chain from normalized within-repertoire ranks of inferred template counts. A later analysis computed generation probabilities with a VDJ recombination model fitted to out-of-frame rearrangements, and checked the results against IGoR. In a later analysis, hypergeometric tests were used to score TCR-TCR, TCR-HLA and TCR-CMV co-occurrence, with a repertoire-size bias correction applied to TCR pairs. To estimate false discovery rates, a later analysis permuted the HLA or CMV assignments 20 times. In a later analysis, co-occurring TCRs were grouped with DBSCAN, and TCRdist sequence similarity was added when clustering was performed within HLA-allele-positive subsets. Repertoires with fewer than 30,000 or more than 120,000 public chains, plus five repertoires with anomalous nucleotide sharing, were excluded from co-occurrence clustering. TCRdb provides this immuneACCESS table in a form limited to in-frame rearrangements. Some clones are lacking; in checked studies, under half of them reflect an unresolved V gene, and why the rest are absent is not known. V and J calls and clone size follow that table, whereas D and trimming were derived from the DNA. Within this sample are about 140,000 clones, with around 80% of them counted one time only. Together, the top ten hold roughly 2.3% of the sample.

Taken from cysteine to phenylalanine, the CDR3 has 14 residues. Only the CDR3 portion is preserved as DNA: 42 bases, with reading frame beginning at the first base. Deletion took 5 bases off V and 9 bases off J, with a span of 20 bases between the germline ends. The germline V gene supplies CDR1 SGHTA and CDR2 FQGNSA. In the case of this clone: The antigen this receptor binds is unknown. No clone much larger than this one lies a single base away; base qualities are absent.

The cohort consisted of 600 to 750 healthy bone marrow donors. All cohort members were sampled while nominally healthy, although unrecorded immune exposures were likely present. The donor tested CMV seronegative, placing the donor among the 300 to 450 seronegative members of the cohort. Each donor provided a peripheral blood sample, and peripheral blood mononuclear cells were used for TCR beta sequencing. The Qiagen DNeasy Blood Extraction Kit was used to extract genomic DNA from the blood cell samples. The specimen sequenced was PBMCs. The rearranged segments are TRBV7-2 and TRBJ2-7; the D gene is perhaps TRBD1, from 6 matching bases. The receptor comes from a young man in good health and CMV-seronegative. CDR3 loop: CASSLDSATRGQYF. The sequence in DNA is TGTGCCAGCAGCCTGGACAGTGCCACACGGGGGCAGTACTTC.